Included here is one T cell receptor beta chain sequence, with context. Germline CDR1 reads MNHEY; CDR2 reads SVGAGI. V dropped 10 bases and J dropped 2 bases, with 15 bases sitting between them. CDR3 size: 13 residues. The data belong to a study of PD-L1 blockade in urothelial cancer. The protocol was immunoSEQ multiplex PCR, while the TCRdb copy is restricted to in-frame clones and leaves out a portion. The profile shows some 120,000 clones, 84% of them singletons. The time point was: pretreatment peripheral blood. The receptor was isolated from a man over 45 with urothelial cancer. Material: PBMCs, obtained around atezolizumab (anti-PD-L1) treatment. V gene TRBV6-5 combines with J gene TRBJ2-7; a possible D gene is TRBD2 (5 bases). The CDR3 sequence: CATCEGGAYEQYF. As DNA, the CDR3 is TGTGCCACCTGTGAGGGCGGCGCCTACGAGCAGTACTTC.